Presented here are 19 T cell receptor beta chains from one specimen sequenced in a study of T cells in Graves' hyperthyroidism and ophthalmopathy. Amplification of TCR beta CDR3 regions used RNA as the template. HTBI primers were used for first-round RT-PCR of the TCR CDR3. One entry per CDR3 protein, called by TCRdb with MiXCR from the multiplex PCR reads. The sample includes under 450,000 distinct CDR3 sequences, less than 20% of them seen just once. The material sequenced was blood. These receptors all come from a woman aged 18-29 years with Graves' hyperthyroidism.

This clonotype has just a few counts. This chain connects TRBV20-1 to TRBJ1-1; tentative D call: TRBD1 (5 bases). CDR1 and CDR2 (germline): DFQATT, SNEGSKA (reference sequence). V lost 6 bases and J lost 6, with 17 bases in between. The CDR3 loop spans 13 amino acids. CDR3 sequence (DNA): TGCAGTGCGACCCGGGACCGAGCACCTGAAGCTTTCTTT. Translated, it gives CSATRDRAPEAFF.

The chain links TRBV25-1 to TRBJ2-2, with D tentatively TRBD2 (6 bases). This CDR3 has 15 residues. Germline assignment: CDR1 MGHDK and CDR2 SYGVNS. V shed 1 base and J shed 4 bases, with 10 bases lying between them. For the CDR3, the DNA is TGTGCCAGCAGTGAATGGAGGGGTACCACCGGGGAGCTGTTTTTT. Its translation: CASSEWRGTTGELFF. The full variable domain, in which reference TRBV25-1 and TRBJ2-2 provide the parts outside the CDR3, is EADIYQTPRYLVIGTGKKITLECSQTMGHDKMYWYQQDPGMELHLIHYSYGVNSTEKGDLSSESTVSRIRTEHFPLTLESARPSHTSQYLCASSEWRGTTGELFFGEGSRLTVL.

This clonotype was detected ten times or more. The chain links TRBV11-2 to TRBJ2-1; possible D gene TRBD2, 6 bases. With 3 bases removed from V and 7 bases from J, the gap between germline ends came to 19 bases. The CDR3 is 16 residues long. Germline-derived CDR1 and CDR2 are SGHAT and FQNNGV. CDR3 protein: CASSFGLGRLINEQFF. The CDR3 nucleotides read TGTGCCAGCAGCTTTGGTCTGGGGAGGCTCATTAATGAGCAGTTCTTC.

This clonotype was observed a handful of times. The rearrangement joins TRBV19 to TRBJ1-2, with D possibly being TRBD1 (6 bases). The CDR3 extends over 15 amino acids. Germline lookup yields CDR1 LNHDA and CDR2 SQIVND (reference sequence). Trimming shortened V by 6 bases and J by 3 bases, and 17 bases separated the two germline ends. The CDR3 region is CASRSETRGYYGYTF. The DNA for the CDR3 is TGTGCCAGTAGAAGCGAAACGAGGGGGTACTATGGCTACACCTTC.

The chain employs TRBV4-1 and TRBJ2-1, with TRBD2 identical over 11 bases. The CDR3 totals 16 residues. Germline V lookup: CDR1 MGHRA, CDR2 YSYEKL. V shed 5 bases, J shed 4 bases, and the junction held 7 bases outside the gene matches. The CDR3, as DNA: TGCGCCAGCAGCTCTCCCACTAGCGGGAGTTACAATGAGCAGTTCTTC. Amino acids: CASSSPTSGSYNEQFF.

Ten or more counts support this clonotype. The chain couples TRBV7-9 to TRBJ2-2; unclear D gene. The germline V gene encodes CDR1 SEHNR and CDR2 FQNEAQ (reference sequence). V was trimmed by 5 bases and J by 6 bases, leaving 10 bases between them. This CDR3 spans 13 amino acids. The DNA of the CDR3 is TGTGCCAGCAGCGCAACAGCAGCCGGGGAGCTGTTTTTT. It yields the protein CASSATAAGELFF.

This clonotype was recorded a few times. The chain uses TRBV7-2 and TRBJ2-6; D perhaps matches TRBD2 (6 bases). Germline CDR1 is SGHTA and CDR2 is FQGNSA. Trimming took 5 bases from V and 3 from J, leaving 14 bases between them. The CDR3 contains 16 residues. CDR3 nucleotides: TGTGCCAGCAGCCCCCGGGGGTCGTTTGGGGCCAACGTCCTGACTTTC. Translating it yields CASSPRGSFGANVLTF.

A few counts support this clonotype. The V call is TRBV3-1, the J call TRBJ1-2; tentatively, D is TRBD1 (5 bases). With 2 bases removed from V and 6 bases from J, the gap between germline ends came to 10 bases. The CDR3 extends over 13 amino acids. In germline, CDR1 is LGHDT, CDR2 YNNKEL (reference sequence). CDR3 in amino acids: CASSQQGIHGYTF. CDR3 bases: TGTGCCAGCAGCCAACAGGGTATTCATGGCTACACCTTC. Using reference TRBV3-1 and TRBJ1-2 for the parts outside the CDR3, the full variable domain is DTAVSQTPKYLVTQMGNDKSIKCEQNLGHDTMYWYKQDSKKFLKIMFSYNNKELIINETVPNRFSPKSPDKAHLNLHINSLELGDSAVYFCASSQQGIHGYTFGSGTRLTVV.

The rearrangement uses TRBV11-2 and TRBJ1-1, with TRBD1 as a possible D gene (6 bases). Per the germline V gene, CDR1 is SGHAT and CDR2 is FQNNGV. Trimming pared 1 base from V and 5 bases from J, leaving 14 bases between. The CDR3 has 15 residues. CDR3 region: CASSLVVRGGTEAFF. The CDR3 nucleotides are TGTGCCAGCAGCTTAGTGGTCAGGGGAGGAACTGAAGCTTTCTTT.

The chain couples TRBV28 to TRBJ2-1, with 10 bases lining up with TRBD1. The V gene end was trimmed by 6 bases and the J gene end by 9 bases; junction bases not matched to a gene: 2. The CDR3 consists of 12 residues. Germline V gene sequence: CDR1 MDHEN, CDR2 SYDVKM. CDR3 DNA: TGTGCCAGCAGCTGGGACAGGGGTGAGCAGTTCTTC. Its protein product is CASSWDRGEQFF.

This clonotype was seen many times. The chain recombines TRBV6-1 with TRBJ1-4; the D is unclear. Between the trimmed V and J ends, which lost 1 base and 7 bases, there was a span of 10 bases. The germline V gene has CDR1 MNHNS and CDR2 SASEGT. The CDR3 is 14 amino acids. The CDR3 DNA follows: TGTGCCAGCAGTGAAGTTCAGGAGGGTGAAAAACTGTTTTTT. This translates into CASSEVQEGEKLFF.

In the case of this clonotype: Just one base apart from a much larger clone, this may be a read error. Because the CDR3 is missing its conserved closing phenylalanine or tryptophan, this is likely a read error. This chain joins TRBV2 and TRBJ2-5, with 9 bases lining up with TRBD2. Germline values: CDR1 SNHLY, CDR2 FYNNEI. V shed 6 bases and J 4 bases; nucleotides not matched to a gene: 0. The length of the CDR3 is 12 residues. The CDR3 loop is CASRTSGETQYL. CDR3 nucleotide sequence: TGTGCCAGCAGGACTAGCGGAGAGACCCAGTACCTC.

This chain uses TRBV20-1 with TRBJ2-7; 8 positions match TRBD2. Trimming at V came to 0 bases and at J to 1 base, leaving 11 bases not matched to a gene. The CDR3 covers 17 residues. Germline values: CDR1 DFQATT, CDR2 SNEGSKA (reference sequence). The CDR3 protein is CSARDLGESGSSYEQYF. Written as DNA, the CDR3 is TGCAGTGCTAGAGATCTGGGGGAAAGCGGGAGTTCCTACGAGCAGTACTTC.

This clonotype was recorded many times. The rearrangement uses TRBV7-9 and TRBJ2-7; 9 positions agree with TRBD1. Per the germline V gene, CDR1 is SEHNR and CDR2 is FQNEAQ (reference sequence). The CDR3 sequence is 14 residues long. The V and J ends lost 5 bases and 2 bases, in that order; junction bases with no gene match: 4. This CDR3 reads CASSQGQGPYEQYF. CDR3 in DNA: TGTGCCAGCAGCCAGGGACAGGGTCCCTACGAGCAGTACTTC.

This clonotype was detected many times. V gene TRBV27 combines with J gene TRBJ2-7, with D unresolved. Trimming stripped 6 bases from V and 3 bases from J, with 12 bases between. Germline CDR1 is MNHEY and CDR2 is SMNVEV (reference sequence). This CDR3 has 13 residues. CDR3 sequence reads: CASSLSSLYEQYF. The CDR3 nucleotides are TGTGCCAGCAGCCTATCGTCCCTCTACGAGCAGTACTTC.

The CDR3 sequence: CASSSGSTNTGELFF. In nucleotides, the CDR3 is TGCGCCAGCAGCTCGGGAAGCACGAACACCGGGGAGCTGTTTTTT. The chain is built from TRBV5-1 and TRBJ2-2; TRBD2 is a possible D gene (5 bases). The CDR3 runs to 15 residues. Germline CDR1 SGHRS, CDR2 YFSETQ. V was trimmed by 3 bases and J by 0 bases, leaving 9 bases between them.

This clonotype came up many times. The J gene is TRBJ1-2, the V gene TRBV27; 7 bases line up with TRBD1. The CDR3 is 13 amino acids. With 3 bases clipped from V and 8 bases from J, the junction kept 6 bases outside the gene matches. The germline V gene encodes CDR1 MNHEY and CDR2 SMNVEV (reference sequence). Here the CDR3 reads CASSFRDSRGYTF. Here the CDR3 DNA reads TGTGCCAGCAGTTTTCGGGACAGCCGGGGCTACACCTTC.

Many counts were recorded for this clonotype. The V call is TRBV28, the J call TRBJ1-1, with D unresolved. Trimming left V 3 bases short and J 0 bases short, with 17 bases between. From germline, CDR1 is MDHEN and CDR2 SYDVKM. The CDR3 covers 17 residues. The CDR3 loop is CASSFMLAGTLNTEAFF. CDR3 DNA: TGTGCCAGCAGTTTCATGTTGGCAGGTACTTTGAACACTGAAGCTTTCTTT.

This clonotype was picked up many times. The J gene is TRBJ2-7, the V gene TRBV27, with D maybe TRBD1 (5 bases). CDR1 and CDR2 from the germline V gene are MNHEY and SMNVEV (reference sequence). The CDR3 contains 14 residues. V was pared by 4 bases and J by 2 bases, with 12 bases between. The CDR3 DNA reads TGTGCCAGCAGTTCCTCAGGGCCCCCCTACGAGCAGTACTTC. This translates into CASSSSGPPYEQYF.